These T cell receptor beta chains were read from a single sample in a study of blood T cells in healthy people across ages. Each CDR3 protein is one row after TCRdb ran MiXCR on the 5' RACE reads. The data contain hundreds of thousands of distinct CDR3 sequences, over 45% of them singletons. Sequenced sample: blood. These receptors came from a woman aged 55 to 70 in good health. CDR3s include the opening cysteine and the closing phenylalanine or tryptophan. The D gene is left open where the match is weak. Size is stated for part of the rows, as once, few or many counts, or as a class when the clone is expanded.

cdr3_length j_call v_call d_call clone_size cdr3_nt cdr3_aa
16 TRBJ2-2 TRBV4-3 TRBD2 . TGCGCCAGCAGCCAAGCCGGGAGGTCGAACACCGGGGAGCTGTTTTTT CASSQAGRSNTGELFF
12 TRBJ1-5 TRBV4-2 . . TGTGCCAGCAGCCAAGAAAATCAGCCCCAGCATTTT CASSQENQPQHF
12 TRBJ2-7 TRBV7-9 . . TGTGCCAGCAGCTCACTGGGGGGCGAGCAGTACTTC CASSSLGGEQYF
13 TRBJ1-2 TRBV6-5 TRBD1 . TGTGCCAGCAGTTACGATTCAGGGGGTGGCTACACCTTC CASSYDSGGGYTF
15 TRBJ2-5 TRBV6-5 TRBD1 . TGTGCCAGCAGTTACTACGGGACAGGGAGAGAGACCCAGTACTTC CASSYYGTGRETQYF
11 TRBJ2-3 TRBV20-1 . . TGCAGCGCAACCGTACCTGGGGAGGAGTATTTT CSATVPGEEYF
15 TRBJ1-6 TRBV6-5 . . TGTGCCAGCAGTTATTTGGGGGCGGATTATTCACCCCTCCACTTT CASSYLGADYSPLHF
14 TRBJ2-7 TRBV20-1 . few TGCAGTGCTCTGGCTCCCTGGAGACCCTACGAGCAGTACTTC CSALAPWRPYEQYF
15 TRBJ2-3 TRBV18 TRBD2 . TGTGCCAGCTCACGAGCGGGACCTAGCACAGATACGCAGTATTTT CASSRAGPSTDTQYF
14 TRBJ1-6 TRBV7-9 TRBD1 . TGTGCCAGCAGCCCCGAAGGGGGCCGGTCACCCCTCCACTTT CASSPEGGRSPLHF
14 TRBJ2-5 TRBV7-2 TRBD1 . TGTGCCAGCAGCCCTTCGACAGGGATAGAGACCCAGTACTTC CASSPSTGIETQYF
12 TRBJ2-1 TRBV7-9 . . TGTGCCAGCAGCCCTCCCATAAATGAGCAGTTCTTC CASSPPINEQFF
12 TRBJ2-7 TRBV20-1 . . TGCAGTGCTAGAGTCAGGGGATACGAGCAGTACTTC CSARVRGYEQYF
15 TRBJ2-1 TRBV29-1 TRBD2 . TGCAGCGTTAGGCATACTAGCGGGAGTGGGAATGAGCAGTTCTTC CSVRHTSGSGNEQFF
12 TRBJ1-2 TRBV29-1 . . TGCAGCGCTGGGAGAGACAACTATGGCTACACCTTC CSAGRDNYGYTF
16 TRBJ2-5 TRBV7-3 TRBD2 . TGTGCCAGCAGCTTATCAACTAGCGTGGGTCAAGAGACCCAGTACTTC CASSLSTSVGQETQYF
15 TRBJ2-1 TRBV10-3 . . TGTGCCATCAGTGGGGACTCGAGCTCCTACAATGAGCAGTTCTTC CAISGDSSSYNEQFF